This TCR beta chain was recorded in a study of T cells in Graves' hyperthyroidism and ophthalmopathy. Hyperthyroidism in the patients, aged 18 to 65, was newly diagnosed and under 2 months in duration. Researchers amplified the TCR beta CDR3 regions from RNA transcripts. HTBI primers were employed in a first-round RT-PCR of the TCR CDR3. Via MiXCR, TCRdb re-called the multiplex PCR reads, giving one row per CDR3 protein. The sample shows fewer than 110,000 distinct CDR3 sequences, 47% of them seen only once. This clonotype has just one count. Its antigen is still unknown. Germline is not matched at one junction end, which may reflect a read error. The germline gives CDR1 LNHNV, CDR2 YYDKDF (reference sequence). This CDR3 contains 15 residues. Broader study findings: A 13 V-J signature model discriminated ophthalmopathy versus stable hyperthyroidism. Also found in blood were most expanded thyroid clonotypes above 0.001.

This clonotype was obtained from a man aged 40-55 years with Graves' hyperthyroidism. The genes are TRBV15 and TRBJ2-1; a weak D match, TRBD1 (5 bases). Specimen: blood. DNA of the CDR3: TGCGCCACCAGCAGAACAGGTAGCTCCTACAATGAGCAGTTCTTC. It codes for CATSRTGSSYNEQFF.